A single sample is the source of the 20 T cell receptor beta chains below, sequenced in a study of blood T cell repertoires in COVID-19. The table came from immunoSEQ multiplex PCR; TCRdb's copy has only in-frame clones and leaves some out. Among some 240,000 clones listed, roughly 89% were seen once. The sample taken for sequencing was peripheral blood. These receptors were collected from a woman aged 40 to 55 who had recovered from COVID-19.

This clone was detected once. A read error may produce the germline difference seen at one junction end. The rearrangement links TRBV7-2 to TRBJ2-5, with TRBD2 matching over 12 bases. In germline, CDR1 is SGHTA, CDR2 FQGNSA. This CDR3 comprises 14 residues. DNA for the CDR3: TGTGCCAGCAGCCTAGCGGGGGGGCCAGAGACCCAGTACTTC. The encoded protein is CASSLAGGPETQYF.

This chain's CDR3 is CASSAREAMNTEAFF. Written as DNA, the CDR3 is TGTGCCAGCAGCGCCCGGGAAGCCATGAACACTGAAGCTTTCTTT. This chain connects TRBV13 to TRBJ1-1; D is ambiguous. The CDR3 covers 15 residues. V lost 5 bases and J 0 bases, leaving 13 bases between the germline ends. CDR1 and CDR2 from the germline V gene are PRHDT and FYEKMQ (reference sequence).

The chain is built from TRBV5-1 and TRBJ2-7; 12 positions match TRBD2. This CDR3 spans 16 amino acids. V shed 0 bases and J 7 bases; nucleotides not matched to a gene: 8. CDR1 is SGHRS and CDR2 is YFSETQ in the germline V gene. Here the CDR3 reads CASSLASSGGAREQYF. The CDR3 DNA is TGCGCCAGCAGCTTGGCCTCTAGCGGGGGGGCGCGAGAGCAGTACTTC.

This clone has ten or more counts. The chain joins TRBV3-1 (or the pseudogene TRBV3-2) to TRBJ2-5; possibly TRBD1 for D (6 bases). From germline, CDR1 is LGHDT and CDR2 YNNKEL (reference sequence). The CDR3 spans 15 residues. Trimming removed 2 bases from V and 2 bases from J, with 12 bases in between. This chain's CDR3 is CASSQLAGTQETQYF. The DNA of the CDR3 is TGTGCCAGCAGCCAATTAGCCGGGACACAAGAGACCCAGTACTTC.

The V and J genes are TRBV11-3 and TRBJ1-1, with D hard to call. CDR1 and CDR2 from the germline V gene are SGHNT and YENEEA. The germline V and J ends were trimmed by 1 base and 1 base, with 16 bases remaining between them. The CDR3 spans 17 residues. CDR3 nucleotides: TGTGCCAGCAGCTTAGTCGTAGGAGCGGTCCCGAACACTGAAGCTTTCTTT. As protein: CASSLVVGAVPNTEAFF. Variable domain in full (rest from reference TRBV11-3 and TRBJ1-1): EAGVVQSPRYKIIEKKQPVAFWCNPISGHNTLYWYLQNLGQGPELLIRYENEEAVDDSQLPKDRFSAERLKGVDSTLKIQPAELGDSAVYLCASSLVVGAVPNTEAFFGQGTRLTVV.

J is TRBJ2-2 and V is TRBV13, with TRBD2 identical over 9 bases. This CDR3 comprises 19 residues. With V trimmed by 5 bases and J by 0 bases, 13 bases remained unmatched. Germline CDR1 is PRHDT and CDR2 is FYEKMQ (reference sequence). Here the CDR3 DNA reads TGTGCCAGCAGCCCCCGTACGAAAGCTAGCGGGGCGAACACCGGGGAGCTGTTTTTT. It specifies CASSPRTKASGANTGELFF. Drawing the rest from reference TRBV13 and TRBJ2-2, the complete variable domain is AAGVIQSPRHLIKEKRETATLKCYPIPRHDTVYWYQQGPGQDPQFLISFYEKMQSDKGSIPDRFSAQQFSDYHSELNMSSLELGDSALYFCASSPRTKASGANTGELFFGEGSRLTVL.

This chain uses TRBV30 with TRBJ1-6, with 7 nucleotides matching TRBD1. This CDR3 is 14 amino acids long. Germline V gives CDR1 GTSNPN, CDR2 SVGIG (reference sequence). V dropped 7 bases and J dropped 8; count of bases not matched to a gene: 11. The CDR3: CAYITGTVHSPLHF. DNA of the CDR3: TGTGCCTACATAACCGGGACAGTACATTCACCCCTCCACTTT.

The chain has TRBV15 and TRBJ1-4; D ambiguous. From germline, CDR1 is LNHNV and CDR2 YYDKDF (reference sequence). The CDR3 contains 15 residues. V gave up 5 bases and J gave up 8 bases, with 18 bases separating them. The CDR3 DNA reads TGTGCCACCAGCGAGCGCGGTGTGCGTTTAGAAAAACTGTTTTTT. Translating it yields CATSERGVRLEKLFF.

The chain joins TRBV6-2 or TRBV6-3 to TRBJ2-2; D is undetermined. V lost 6 bases to trimming and J lost 4 bases, with 9 bases between them. In germline, CDR1 is MNHEY, CDR2 SVGEGT. The CDR3 runs 13 residues. CDR3: CASSPTLTGELFF. The CDR3 coding sequence is TGTGCCAGCAGCCCGACACTCACCGGGGAGCTGTTTTTT.

The chain combines TRBV2 with TRBJ1-1; D is ambiguous. Trimming left V 6 bases short and J 6 bases short, with 14 bases between. This CDR3 comprises 13 residues. Germline V gives CDR1 SNHLY, CDR2 FYNNEI. The CDR3 nucleotides read TGTGCCAGCAGGTTTATGGAGGAATCTGAAGCTTTCTTT. Its translation: CASRFMEESEAFF. Variable domain in full (rest from reference TRBV2 and TRBJ1-1): EPEVTQTPSHQVTQMGQEVILRCVPISNHLYFYWYRQILGQKVEFLVSFYNNEISEKSEIFDDQFSVERPDGSNFTLKIRSTKLEDSAMYFCASRFMEESEAFFGQGTRLTVV.

The V and J genes are TRBV9 and TRBJ2-1; 11 nucleotides agree with TRBD1. This CDR3 comprises 15 residues. The trim removed 4 bases at V and 7 bases at J, leaving 7 bases unmatched. CDR1 is SGDLS, CDR2 YYNGEE, per germline. CDR3 amino acids: CASSPRDRGGNEQFF. The CDR3 coding sequence is TGTGCCAGCAGCCCAAGGGACAGGGGGGGGAATGAGCAGTTCTTC.

The genes are TRBV24-1 and TRBJ2-1; D remains ambiguous. This CDR3 has 17 residues. Germline CDR1 reads KGHDR; CDR2 reads SFDVKD. The germline V and J ends were trimmed by 0 bases and 4 bases, with 15 bases remaining between them. The CDR3, as DNA: TGTGCCACCAGTGATTTGACACCGCGGCCTCCTTACAATGAGCAGTTCTTC. Residues: CATSDLTPRPPYNEQFF.

The chain joins TRBV19 to TRBJ1-2; 7 bases line up with TRBD1. This CDR3 has 15 residues. Germline V gene data show CDR1 as LNHDA and CDR2 as SQIVND (reference sequence). Unmatched junction bases numbered 7, after V lost 4 bases and J lost 2 bases. The CDR3 DNA sequence: TGTGCCAGTAGTAAAGACAGGGACTCAAACTATGGCTACACCTTC. This translates into CASSKDRDSNYGYTF.

The chain recombines TRBV7-6 with TRBJ2-2, with 10 bases that match TRBD2. Germline V lookup: CDR1 SGHVS, CDR2 FNYEAQ. Trimming took 3 bases from V and 2 from J; bases not matched to a gene: 3. The CDR3 is 16 amino acids. CDR3 residues: CASSLASGSNTGELFF. The CDR3 DNA is TGTGCCAGCAGCTTGGCTAGCGGGAGTAACACCGGGGAGCTGTTTTTT.

The CDR3 is CASSASGRNTGELFF. CDR3 nucleotide sequence: TGTGCCAGCAGTGCTAGCGGGCGGAACACCGGGGAGCTGTTTTTT. The chain links TRBV2 to TRBJ2-2, with TRBD2 matching 8 bases. Germline lookup yields CDR1 SNHLY and CDR2 FYNNEI. CDR3 length equals 15 residues. The junction had 2 bases not matched to a gene; V was cut back by 4 bases and J by 1 base. Together with reference TRBV2 and TRBJ2-2, the CDR3 gives the full variable domain: EPEVTQTPSHQVTQMGQEVILRCVPISNHLYFYWYRQILGQKVEFLVSFYNNEISEKSEIFDDQFSVERPDGSNFTLKIRSTKLEDSAMYFCASSASGRNTGELFFGEGSRLTVL.

The rearrangement uses TRBV9 and TRBJ1-1; the D gene is possibly TRBD1 (5 bases). In germline, CDR1 is SGDLS, CDR2 YYNGEE. V dropped 3 bases and J dropped 11 bases, with 17 bases sitting between them. This CDR3 region has 13 residues. The CDR3 coding sequence is TGTGCCAGCAGCGCATCCACGGGGGTGGCGGCTTTCTTT. This translates into CASSASTGVAAFF. Full variable domain (missing parts from reference TRBV9 and TRBJ1-1): DSGVTQTPKHLITATGQRVTLRCSPRSGDLSVYWYQQSLDQGLQFLIQYYNGEERAKGNILERFSAQQFPDLHSELNLSSLELGDSALYFCASSASTGVAAFFGQGTRLTVV.

The J gene is TRBJ1-1, the V gene TRBV7-9, with TRBD1 matching 8 bases. Germline CDR1 reads SEHNR; CDR2 reads FQNEAQ (reference sequence). Germline trimming cut 4 bases from V and 4 bases from J; bases unmatched to any gene: 5. The CDR3 has 14 amino acids. The CDR3 spells CASSSGTGFTEAFF. The CDR3 region has the DNA TGTGCCAGCAGCTCGGGGACAGGCTTCACTGAAGCTTTCTTT. The full variable domain, with the rest looked up from reference TRBV7-9 and TRBJ1-1, is DTGVSQNPRHKITKRGQNVTFRCDPISEHNRLYWYRQTLGQGPEFLTYFQNEAQLEKSRLLSDRFSAERPKGSFSTLEIQRTEQGDSAMYLCASSSGTGFTEAFFGQGTRLTVV.

This clone was counted once. V usage is TRBV18 and J usage is TRBJ2-6, with TRBD1 matching over 7 bases. The CDR3 loop spans 18 amino acids. J gave up 0 bases and V 4 bases, and 9 bases lay outside the gene matches. The germline V gene encodes CDR1 KGHSH and CDR2 LQKENI. The CDR3 bases are TGTGCCAGCTCACAGGGACAGCAACTTCGCTCTGGGGCCAACGTCCTGACTTTC. This translates into CASSQGQQLRSGANVLTF.

This rearrangement joins TRBV5-1 to TRBJ2-3; 9 positions match TRBD1. CDR1 and CDR2 from the germline V gene are SGHRS and YFSETQ. The J segment lost 4 bases and the V segment lost 0 bases, leaving 6 bases of the junction unmatched. The CDR3 contains 16 residues. The CDR3, as DNA: TGCGCCAGCAGCTTGGGGACAGGGGCAGGGGCAGATACGCAGTATTTT. Encoded protein: CASSLGTGAGADTQYF.

This clone was detected many times. The chain is built from TRBV2 and TRBJ2-7; tentatively, D is TRBD1 (6 bases). V lost 9 bases and J lost 2, with 23 bases in between. The CDR3 extends over 16 amino acids. In germline, CDR1 is SNHLY, CDR2 FYNNEI. CDR3 loop: CASNPTYQGTPYEQYF. CDR3 nucleotide sequence: TGTGCCAGTAACCCAACGTACCAGGGGACGCCCTACGAGCAGTACTTC.